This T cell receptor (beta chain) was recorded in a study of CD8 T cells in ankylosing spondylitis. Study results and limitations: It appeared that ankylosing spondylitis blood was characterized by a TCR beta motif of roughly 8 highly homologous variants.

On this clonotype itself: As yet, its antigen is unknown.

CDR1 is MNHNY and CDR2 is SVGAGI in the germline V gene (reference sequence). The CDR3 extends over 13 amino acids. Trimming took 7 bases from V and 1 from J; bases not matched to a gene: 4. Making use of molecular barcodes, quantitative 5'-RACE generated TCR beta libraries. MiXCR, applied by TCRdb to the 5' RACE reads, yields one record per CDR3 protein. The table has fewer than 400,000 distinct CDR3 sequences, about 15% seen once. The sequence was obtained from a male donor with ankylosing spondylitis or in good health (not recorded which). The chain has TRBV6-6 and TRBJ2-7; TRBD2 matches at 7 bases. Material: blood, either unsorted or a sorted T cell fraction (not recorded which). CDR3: CASTTGGSYEQYF. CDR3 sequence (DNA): TGTGCCAGCACGACGGGGGGATCCTACGAGCAGTACTTC.